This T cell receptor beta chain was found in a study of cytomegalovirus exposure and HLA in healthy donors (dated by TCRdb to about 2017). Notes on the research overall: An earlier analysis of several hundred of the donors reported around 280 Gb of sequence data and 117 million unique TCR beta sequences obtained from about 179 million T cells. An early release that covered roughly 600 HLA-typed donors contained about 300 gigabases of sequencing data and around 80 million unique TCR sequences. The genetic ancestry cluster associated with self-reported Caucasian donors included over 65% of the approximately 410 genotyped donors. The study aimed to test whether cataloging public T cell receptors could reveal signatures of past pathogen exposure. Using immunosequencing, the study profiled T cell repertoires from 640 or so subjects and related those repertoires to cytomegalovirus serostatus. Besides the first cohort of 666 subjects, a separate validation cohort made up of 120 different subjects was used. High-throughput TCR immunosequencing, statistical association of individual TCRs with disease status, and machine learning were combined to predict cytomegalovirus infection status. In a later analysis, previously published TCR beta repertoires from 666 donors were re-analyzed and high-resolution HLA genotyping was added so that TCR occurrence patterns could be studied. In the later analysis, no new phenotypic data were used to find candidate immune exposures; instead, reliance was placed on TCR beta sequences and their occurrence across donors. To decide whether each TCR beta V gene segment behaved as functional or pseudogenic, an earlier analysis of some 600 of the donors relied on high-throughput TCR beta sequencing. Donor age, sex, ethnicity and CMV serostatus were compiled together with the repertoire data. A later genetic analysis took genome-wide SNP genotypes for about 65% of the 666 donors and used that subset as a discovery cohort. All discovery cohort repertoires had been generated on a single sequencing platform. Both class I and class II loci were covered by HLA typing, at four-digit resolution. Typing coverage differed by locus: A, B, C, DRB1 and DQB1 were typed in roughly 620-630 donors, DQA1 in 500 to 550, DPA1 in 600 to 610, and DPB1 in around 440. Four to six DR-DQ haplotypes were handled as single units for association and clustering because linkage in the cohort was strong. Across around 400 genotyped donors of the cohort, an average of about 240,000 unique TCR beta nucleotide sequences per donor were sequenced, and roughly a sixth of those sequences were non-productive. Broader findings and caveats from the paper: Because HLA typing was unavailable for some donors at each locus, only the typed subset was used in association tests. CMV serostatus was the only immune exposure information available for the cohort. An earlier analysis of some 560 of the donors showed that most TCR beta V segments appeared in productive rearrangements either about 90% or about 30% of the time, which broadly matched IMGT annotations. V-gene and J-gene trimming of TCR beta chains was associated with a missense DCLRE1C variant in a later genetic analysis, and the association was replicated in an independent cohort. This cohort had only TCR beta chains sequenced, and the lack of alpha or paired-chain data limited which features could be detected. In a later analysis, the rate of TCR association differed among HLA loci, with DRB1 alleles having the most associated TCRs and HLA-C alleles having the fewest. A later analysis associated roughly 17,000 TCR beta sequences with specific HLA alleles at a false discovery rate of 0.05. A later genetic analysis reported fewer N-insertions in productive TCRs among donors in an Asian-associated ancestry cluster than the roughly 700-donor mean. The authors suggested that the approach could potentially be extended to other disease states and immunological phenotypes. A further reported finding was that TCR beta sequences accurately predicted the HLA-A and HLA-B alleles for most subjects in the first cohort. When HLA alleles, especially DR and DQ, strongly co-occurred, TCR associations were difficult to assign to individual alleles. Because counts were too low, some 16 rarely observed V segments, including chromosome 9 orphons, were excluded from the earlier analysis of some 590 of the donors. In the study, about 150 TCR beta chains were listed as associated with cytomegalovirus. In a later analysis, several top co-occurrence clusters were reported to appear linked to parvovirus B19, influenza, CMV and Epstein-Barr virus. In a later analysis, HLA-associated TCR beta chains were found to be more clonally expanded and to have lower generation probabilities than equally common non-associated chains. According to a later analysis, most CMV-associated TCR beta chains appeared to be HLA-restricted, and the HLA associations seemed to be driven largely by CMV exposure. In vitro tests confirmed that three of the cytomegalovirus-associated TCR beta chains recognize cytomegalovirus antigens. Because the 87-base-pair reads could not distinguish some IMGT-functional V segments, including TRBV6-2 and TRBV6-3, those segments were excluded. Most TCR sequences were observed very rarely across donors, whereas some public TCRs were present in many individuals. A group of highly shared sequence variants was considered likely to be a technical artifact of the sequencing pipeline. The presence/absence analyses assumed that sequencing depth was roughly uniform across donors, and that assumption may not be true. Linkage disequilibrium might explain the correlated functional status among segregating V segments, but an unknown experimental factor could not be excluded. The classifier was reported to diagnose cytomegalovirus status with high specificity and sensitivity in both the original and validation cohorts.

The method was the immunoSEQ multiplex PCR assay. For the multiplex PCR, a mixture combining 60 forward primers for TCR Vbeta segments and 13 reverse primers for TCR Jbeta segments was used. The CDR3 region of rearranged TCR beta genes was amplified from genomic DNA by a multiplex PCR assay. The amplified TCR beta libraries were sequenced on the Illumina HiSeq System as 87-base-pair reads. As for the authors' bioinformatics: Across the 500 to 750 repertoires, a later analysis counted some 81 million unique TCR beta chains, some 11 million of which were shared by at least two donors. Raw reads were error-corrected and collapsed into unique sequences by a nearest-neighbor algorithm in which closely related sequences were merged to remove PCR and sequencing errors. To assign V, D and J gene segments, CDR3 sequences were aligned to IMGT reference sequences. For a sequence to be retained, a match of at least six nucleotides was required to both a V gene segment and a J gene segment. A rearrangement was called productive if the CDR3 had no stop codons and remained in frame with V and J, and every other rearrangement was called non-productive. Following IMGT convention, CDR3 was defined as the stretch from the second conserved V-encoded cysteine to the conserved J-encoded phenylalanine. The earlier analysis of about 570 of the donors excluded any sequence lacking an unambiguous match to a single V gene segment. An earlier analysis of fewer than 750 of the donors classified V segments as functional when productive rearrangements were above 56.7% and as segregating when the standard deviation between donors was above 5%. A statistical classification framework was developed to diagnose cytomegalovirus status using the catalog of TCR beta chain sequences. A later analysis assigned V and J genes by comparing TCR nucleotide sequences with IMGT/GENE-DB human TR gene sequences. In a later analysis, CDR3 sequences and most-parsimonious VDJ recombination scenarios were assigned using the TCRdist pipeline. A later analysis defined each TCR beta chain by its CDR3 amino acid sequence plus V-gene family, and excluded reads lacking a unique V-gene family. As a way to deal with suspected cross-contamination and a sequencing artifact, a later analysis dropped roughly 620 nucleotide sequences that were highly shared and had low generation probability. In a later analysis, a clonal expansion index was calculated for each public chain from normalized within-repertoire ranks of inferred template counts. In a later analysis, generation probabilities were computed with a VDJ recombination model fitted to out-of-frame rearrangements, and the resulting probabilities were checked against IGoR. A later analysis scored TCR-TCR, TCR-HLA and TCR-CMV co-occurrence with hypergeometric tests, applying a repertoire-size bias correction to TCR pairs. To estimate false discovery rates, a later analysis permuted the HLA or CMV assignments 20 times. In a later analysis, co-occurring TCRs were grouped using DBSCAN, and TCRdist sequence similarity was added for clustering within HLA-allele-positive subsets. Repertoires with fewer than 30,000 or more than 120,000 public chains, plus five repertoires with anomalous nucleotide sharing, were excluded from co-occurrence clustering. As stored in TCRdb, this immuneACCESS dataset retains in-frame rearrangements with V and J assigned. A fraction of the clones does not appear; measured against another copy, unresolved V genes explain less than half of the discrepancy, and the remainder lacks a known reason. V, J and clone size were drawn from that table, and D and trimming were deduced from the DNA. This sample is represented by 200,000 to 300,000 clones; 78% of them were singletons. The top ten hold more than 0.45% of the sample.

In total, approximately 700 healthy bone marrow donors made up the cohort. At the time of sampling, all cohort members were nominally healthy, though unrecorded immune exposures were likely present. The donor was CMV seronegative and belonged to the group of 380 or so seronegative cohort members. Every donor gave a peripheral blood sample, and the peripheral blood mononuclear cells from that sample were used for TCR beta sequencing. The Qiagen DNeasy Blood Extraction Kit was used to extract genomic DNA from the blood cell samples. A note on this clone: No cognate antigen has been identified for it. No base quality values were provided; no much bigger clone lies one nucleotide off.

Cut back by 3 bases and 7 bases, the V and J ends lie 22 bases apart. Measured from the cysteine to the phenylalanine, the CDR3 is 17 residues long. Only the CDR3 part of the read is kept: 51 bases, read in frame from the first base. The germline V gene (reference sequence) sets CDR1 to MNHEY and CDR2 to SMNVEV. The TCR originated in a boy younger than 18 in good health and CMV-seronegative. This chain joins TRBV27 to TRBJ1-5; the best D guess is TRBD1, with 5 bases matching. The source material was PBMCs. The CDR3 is CASSFVGTRGSYQPQHF. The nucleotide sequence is TGTGCCAGCAGTTTCGTAGGGACGCGGGGATCGTACCAGCCCCAGCATTTT.